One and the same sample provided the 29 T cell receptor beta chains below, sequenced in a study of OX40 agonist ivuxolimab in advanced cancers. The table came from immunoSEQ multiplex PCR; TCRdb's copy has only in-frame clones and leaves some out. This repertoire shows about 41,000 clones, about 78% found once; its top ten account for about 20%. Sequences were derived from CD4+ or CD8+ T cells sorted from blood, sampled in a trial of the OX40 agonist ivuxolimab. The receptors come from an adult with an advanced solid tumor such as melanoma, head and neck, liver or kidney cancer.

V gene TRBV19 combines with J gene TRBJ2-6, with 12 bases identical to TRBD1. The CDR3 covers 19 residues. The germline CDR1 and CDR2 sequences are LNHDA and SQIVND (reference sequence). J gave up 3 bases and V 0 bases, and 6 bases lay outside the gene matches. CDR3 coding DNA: TGTGCCAGTAGTATAGAGGGACAGGGGGCAAGCTTTGGGGCCAACGTCCTGACTTTC. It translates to CASSIEGQGASFGANVLTF.

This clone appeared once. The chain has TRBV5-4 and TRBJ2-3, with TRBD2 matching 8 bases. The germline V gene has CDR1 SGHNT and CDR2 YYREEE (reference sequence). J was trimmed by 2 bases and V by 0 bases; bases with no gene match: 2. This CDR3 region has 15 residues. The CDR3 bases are TGTGCCAGCAGCTTGGAAGCGGGGGCCACAGATACGCAGTATTTT. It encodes CASSLEAGATDTQYF.

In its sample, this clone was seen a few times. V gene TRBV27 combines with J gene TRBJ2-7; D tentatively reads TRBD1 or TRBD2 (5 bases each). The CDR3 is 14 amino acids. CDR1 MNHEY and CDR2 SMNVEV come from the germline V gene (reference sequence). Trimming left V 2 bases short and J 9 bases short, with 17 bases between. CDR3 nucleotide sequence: TGTGCCAGCAGTTTAGCCGGGACGGCTTCTAGGCAGTACTTC. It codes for CASSLAGTASRQYF.

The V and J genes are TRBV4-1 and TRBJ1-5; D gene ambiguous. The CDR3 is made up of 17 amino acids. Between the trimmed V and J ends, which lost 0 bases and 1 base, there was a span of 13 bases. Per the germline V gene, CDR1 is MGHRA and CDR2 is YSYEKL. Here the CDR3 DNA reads TGCGCCAGCAGCCAAGATTTTTTGGAACAAAGCAATCAGCCCCAGCATTTT. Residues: CASSQDFLEQSNQPQHF.

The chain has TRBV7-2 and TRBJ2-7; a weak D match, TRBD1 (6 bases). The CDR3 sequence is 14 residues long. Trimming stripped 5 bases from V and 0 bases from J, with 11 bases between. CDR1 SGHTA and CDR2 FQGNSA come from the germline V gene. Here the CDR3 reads CASSPTTGSYEQYF. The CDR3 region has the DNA TGTGCCAGCAGCCCCACGACAGGCTCCTACGAGCAGTACTTC.

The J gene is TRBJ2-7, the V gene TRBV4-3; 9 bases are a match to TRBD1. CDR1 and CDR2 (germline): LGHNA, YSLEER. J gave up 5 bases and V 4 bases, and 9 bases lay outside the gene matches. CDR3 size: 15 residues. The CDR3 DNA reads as TGCGCCAGCAGCCCAACAGGGACAGGGCTCGACGAGCAGTACTTC. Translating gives CASSPTGTGLDEQYF.

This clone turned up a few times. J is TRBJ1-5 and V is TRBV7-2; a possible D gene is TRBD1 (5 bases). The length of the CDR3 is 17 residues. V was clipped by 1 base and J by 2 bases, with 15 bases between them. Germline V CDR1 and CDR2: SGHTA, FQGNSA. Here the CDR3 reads CASSLVSFRDGNQPQHF. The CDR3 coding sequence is TGTGCCAGCAGCTTAGTCTCTTTCAGGGATGGCAATCAGCCCCAGCATTTT. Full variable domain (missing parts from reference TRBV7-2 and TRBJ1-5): GAGVSQSPSNKVTEKGKDVELRCDPISGHTALYWYRQSLGQGLEFLIYFQGNSAPDKSGLPSDRFSAERTGGSVSTLTIQRTQQEDSAVYLCASSLVSFRDGNQPQHFGDGTRLSIL.

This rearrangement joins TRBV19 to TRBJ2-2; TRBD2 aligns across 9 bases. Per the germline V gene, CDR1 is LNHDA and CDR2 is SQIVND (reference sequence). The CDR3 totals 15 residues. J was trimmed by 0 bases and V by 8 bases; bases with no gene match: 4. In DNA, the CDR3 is TGTGCCAGTTGGGCTAGCGGGGCGAACACCGGGGAGCTGTTTTTT. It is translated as CASWASGANTGELFF.

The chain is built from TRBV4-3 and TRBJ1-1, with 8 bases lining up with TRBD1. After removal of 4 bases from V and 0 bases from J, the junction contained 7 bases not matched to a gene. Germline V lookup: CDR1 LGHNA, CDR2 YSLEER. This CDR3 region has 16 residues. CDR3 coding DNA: TGCGCCAGCAGCCCGACAGGGGCGAATATGAACACTGAAGCTTTCTTT. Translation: CASSPTGANMNTEAFF.

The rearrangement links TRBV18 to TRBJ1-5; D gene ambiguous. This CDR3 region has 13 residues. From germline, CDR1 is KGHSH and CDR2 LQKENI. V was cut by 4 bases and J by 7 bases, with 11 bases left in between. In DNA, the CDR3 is TGTGCCAGCTCACAAAGTAAGGAGCAGCCCCAGCATTTT. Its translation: CASSQSKEQPQHF.

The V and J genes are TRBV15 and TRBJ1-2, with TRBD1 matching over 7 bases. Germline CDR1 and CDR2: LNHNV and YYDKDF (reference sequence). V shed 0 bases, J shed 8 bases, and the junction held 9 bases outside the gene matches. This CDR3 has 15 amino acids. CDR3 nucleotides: TGTGCCACCAGCAGAGATGGGGACAGTCAGGGGGGCTACACCTTC. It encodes CATSRDGDSQGGYTF. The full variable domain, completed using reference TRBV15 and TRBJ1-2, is DAMVIQNPRYQVTQFGKPVTLSCSQTLNHNVMYWYQQKSSQAPKLLFHYYDKDFNNEADTPDNFQSRRPNTSFCFLDIRSPGLGDTAMYLCATSRDGDSQGGYTFGSGTRLTVV.

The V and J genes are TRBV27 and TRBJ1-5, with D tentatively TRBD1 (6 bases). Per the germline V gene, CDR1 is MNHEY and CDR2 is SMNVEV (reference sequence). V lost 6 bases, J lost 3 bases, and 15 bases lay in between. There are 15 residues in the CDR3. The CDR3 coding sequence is TGTGCCAGCAGCCCCTTGACAGGACTCAATCAGCCCCAGCATTTT. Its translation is CASSPLTGLNQPQHF.

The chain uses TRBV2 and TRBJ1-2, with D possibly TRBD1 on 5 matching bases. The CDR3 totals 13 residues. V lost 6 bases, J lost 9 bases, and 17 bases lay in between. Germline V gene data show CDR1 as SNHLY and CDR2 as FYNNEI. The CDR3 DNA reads TGTGCCAGCAGGGGGGAGGTTCAGTGGAGCTACACCTTC. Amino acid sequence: CASRGEVQWSYTF.

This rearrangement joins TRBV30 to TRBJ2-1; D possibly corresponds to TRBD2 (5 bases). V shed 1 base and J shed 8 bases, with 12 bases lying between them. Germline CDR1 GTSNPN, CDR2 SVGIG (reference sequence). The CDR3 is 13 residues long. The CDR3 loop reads CAWSGRNGDEQFF. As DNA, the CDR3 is TGTGCCTGGAGTGGGAGGAACGGGGATGAGCAGTTCTTC.

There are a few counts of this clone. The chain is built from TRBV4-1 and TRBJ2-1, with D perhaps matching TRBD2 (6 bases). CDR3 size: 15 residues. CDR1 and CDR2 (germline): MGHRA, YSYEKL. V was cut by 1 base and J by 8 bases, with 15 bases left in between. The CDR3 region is CASSQAPSVVDEQFF. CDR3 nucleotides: TGCGCCAGCAGCCAAGCCCCTAGCGTAGTGGATGAGCAGTTCTTC.

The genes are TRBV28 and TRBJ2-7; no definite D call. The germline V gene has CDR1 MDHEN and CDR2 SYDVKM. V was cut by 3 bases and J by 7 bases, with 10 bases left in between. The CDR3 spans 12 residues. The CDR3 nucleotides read TGTGCCAGCAGTTTCCCCGTGGGGGAGCAGTACTTC. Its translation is CASSFPVGEQYF.

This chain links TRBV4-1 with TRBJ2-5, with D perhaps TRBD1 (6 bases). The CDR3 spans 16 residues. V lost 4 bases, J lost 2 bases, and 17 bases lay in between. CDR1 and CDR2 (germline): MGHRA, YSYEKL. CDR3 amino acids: CASSPLKQGDQETQYF. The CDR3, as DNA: TGCGCCAGCAGCCCCTTGAAACAGGGTGATCAAGAGACCCAGTACTTC.

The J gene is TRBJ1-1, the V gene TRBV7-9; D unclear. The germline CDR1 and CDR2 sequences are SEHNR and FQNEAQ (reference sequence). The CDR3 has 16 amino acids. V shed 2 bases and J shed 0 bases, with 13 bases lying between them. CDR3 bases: TGTGCCAGCAGCTTACTTGCCGGGTGGATGAACACTGAAGCTTTCTTT. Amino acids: CASSLLAGWMNTEAFF.

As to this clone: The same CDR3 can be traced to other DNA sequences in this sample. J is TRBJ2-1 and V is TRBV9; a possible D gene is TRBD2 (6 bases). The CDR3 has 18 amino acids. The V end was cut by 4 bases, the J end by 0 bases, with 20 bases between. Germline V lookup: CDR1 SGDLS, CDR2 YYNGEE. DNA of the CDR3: TGTGCCAGCAGCCCCCTGCTGTCGGGGGAGAGCTCCTACAATGAGCAGTTCTTC. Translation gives CASSPLLSGESSYNEQFF.

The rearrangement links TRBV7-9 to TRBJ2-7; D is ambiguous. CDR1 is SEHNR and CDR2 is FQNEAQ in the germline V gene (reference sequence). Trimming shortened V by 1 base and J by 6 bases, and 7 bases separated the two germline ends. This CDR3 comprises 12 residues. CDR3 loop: CASSLEVGEQYF. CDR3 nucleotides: TGTGCCAGCAGCTTAGAGGTCGGCGAGCAGTACTTC.

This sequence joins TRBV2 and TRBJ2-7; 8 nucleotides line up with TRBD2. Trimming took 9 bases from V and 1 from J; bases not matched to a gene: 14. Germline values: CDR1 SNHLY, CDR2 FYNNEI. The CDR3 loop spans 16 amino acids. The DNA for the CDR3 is TGTGCCAGTCCGGCACTAGCGGAAAGGGGGTCCTACGAGCAGTACTTC. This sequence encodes CASPALAERGSYEQYF. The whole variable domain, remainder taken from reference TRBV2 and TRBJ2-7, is EPEVTQTPSHQVTQMGQEVILRCVPISNHLYFYWYRQILGQKVEFLVSFYNNEISEKSEIFDDQFSVERPDGSNFTLKIRSTKLEDSAMYFCASPALAERGSYEQYFGPGTRLTVT.

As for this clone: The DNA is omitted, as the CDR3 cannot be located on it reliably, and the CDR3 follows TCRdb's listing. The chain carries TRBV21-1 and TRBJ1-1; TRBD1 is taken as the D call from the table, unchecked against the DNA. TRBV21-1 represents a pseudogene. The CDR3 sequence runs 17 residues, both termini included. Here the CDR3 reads CASSKVGRGAASTEAFF.

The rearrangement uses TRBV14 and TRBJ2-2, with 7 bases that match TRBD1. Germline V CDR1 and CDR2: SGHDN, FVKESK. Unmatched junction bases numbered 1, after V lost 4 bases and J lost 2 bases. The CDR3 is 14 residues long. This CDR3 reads CASSRDSNTGELFF. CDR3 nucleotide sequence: TGTGCCAGCAGCCGGGACAGTAACACCGGGGAGCTGTTTTTT.

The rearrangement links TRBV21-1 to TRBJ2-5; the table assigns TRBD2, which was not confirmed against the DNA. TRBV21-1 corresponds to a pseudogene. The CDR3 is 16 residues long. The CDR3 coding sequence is TGTGCCAGCCGAGACTATGAAGCGGGAGTTTTGGAGACCCAGTACTTC. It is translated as CASRDYEAGVLETQYF.

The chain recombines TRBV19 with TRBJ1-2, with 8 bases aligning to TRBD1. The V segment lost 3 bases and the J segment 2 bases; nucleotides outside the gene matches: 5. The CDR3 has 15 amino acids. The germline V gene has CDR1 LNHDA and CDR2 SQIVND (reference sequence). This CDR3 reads CASSIQGAQNYGYTF. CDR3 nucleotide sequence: TGTGCCAGTAGTATCCAGGGGGCTCAGAACTATGGCTACACCTTC.

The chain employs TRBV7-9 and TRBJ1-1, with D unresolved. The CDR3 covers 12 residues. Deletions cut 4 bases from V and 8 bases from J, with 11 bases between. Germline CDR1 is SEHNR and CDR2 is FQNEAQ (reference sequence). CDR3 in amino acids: CASSSGAAEAFF. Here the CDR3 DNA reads TGTGCCAGCAGCTCGGGTGCTGCGGAAGCTTTCTTT.

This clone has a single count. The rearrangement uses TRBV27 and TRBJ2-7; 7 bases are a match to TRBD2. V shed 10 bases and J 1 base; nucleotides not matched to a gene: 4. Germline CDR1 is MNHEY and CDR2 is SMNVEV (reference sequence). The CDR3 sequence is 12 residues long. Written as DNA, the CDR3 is TGTGCCACCGGGGGAGGGTCCTACGAGCAGTACTTC. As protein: CATGGGSYEQYF.

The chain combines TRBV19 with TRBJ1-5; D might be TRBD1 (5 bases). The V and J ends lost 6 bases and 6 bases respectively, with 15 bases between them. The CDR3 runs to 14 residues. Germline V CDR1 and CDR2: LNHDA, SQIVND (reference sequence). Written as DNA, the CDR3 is TGTGCCAGTAGCCAGTCGGGGGGGATTCAGCCCCAGCATTTT. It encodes CASSQSGGIQPQHF.

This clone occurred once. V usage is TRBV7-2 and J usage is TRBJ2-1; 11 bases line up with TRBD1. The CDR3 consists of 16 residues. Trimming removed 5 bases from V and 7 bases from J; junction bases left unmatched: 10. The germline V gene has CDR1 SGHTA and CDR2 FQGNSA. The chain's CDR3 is CASSPRRTGGINEQFF. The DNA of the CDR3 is TGTGCCAGCAGCCCCCGCCGGACAGGGGGCATTAATGAGCAGTTCTTC.